This T cell receptor beta chain is from a study of CD8 T cells in Susac syndrome (dated by TCRdb to the late 2010s). Some background on the complete study: The study used repertoire sequencing to test whether antigen drove CD8+ T cell activation and differentiation in Susac syndrome. CD8+ T cell repertoire clonality was compared between fewer than 13 healthy donors, some 14 Susac syndrome patients and approximately 16 multiple sclerosis patients.

Results and caveats for the whole study, not just this receptor: The number of individuals in the TCR sequencing and HLA analysis was acknowledged as relatively small.

Peripheral blood CD8+ and CD4+ T cells from healthy donors, Susac syndrome patients and multiple sclerosis patients were profiled by high-throughput TCR beta sequencing. Treatment-naive patients with stable or active relapsing-remitting disease fulfilling revised McDonald criteria were used as multiple sclerosis controls. CD8+ TEMRA cells were enriched by FACS, while bulk CD8+ and CD4+ T cells were purified by magnetic negative isolation. Blood was collected in EDTA tubes and processed within 24 hours, with PBMCs isolated through density gradient centrifugation. PBMCs intended for TCR sequencing were cryopreserved in liquid nitrogen and were subsequently thawed in a 37 degrees C water bath. The sorted or isolated CD4+, CD8+ and CD8+ TEMRA cells reached a purity of at least 90%. This clonotype was seen just once. What this receptor recognizes is not known. No much larger clonotype is one base removed from it; base qualities were not supplied. A single read counts as weak evidence.

RNA was extracted with the RNeasy kit and 0.5 to 1 ug was reverse transcribed using random hexamers. The immunoSEQ multiplex PCR assay, covering 54 Vbeta and 13 Jbeta segments, was used to amplify TCR beta CDR3 regions. PCR amplification bias was corrected by using a synthetic template baseline for primer optimization and computational correction. The source study handled its data this way. Reads were assigned to V, D and J genes according to IMGT and analyzed in immunoSEQ Analyzer, with only productive sequences retained. To calculate clonality, Shannon entropy was normalized by log2 of the number of productive unique sequences and then subtracted from one. For each patient and control, public and private clones were evaluated within the 100 most prevalent clones. Clones were defined as Susac-specific if absent from the healthy and MS cohorts, from 1052 published viral clones and from other ImmuneACCESS disease sequences. TCRdb reprocessed the public reads (quality trimming at Q25 with fastp, clone calling with MiXCR) and kept in-frame beta chains. All rows with the same CDR3 protein become a single entry with the most common DNA and genes. In this record, the V and J calls reflect TCRdb's handling and not the investigators' own analysis. The sample table holds some 400,000 distinct CDR3 sequences, of which about 85% were seen once. Roughly 0.11% of the sample comes from the top ten.

The CDR3 contains 16 residues, cysteine and phenylalanine counted. Kept here is only the CDR3 DNA, which spans 48 bases and is read in frame from base 1. Based on the germline V gene (reference sequence), the CDR1 and CDR2 sequences are SEHNR and FQNEAQ. Cut back by 0 bases and 7 bases, the V and J ends lie 16 bases apart. This chain is built from TRBV7-9 and TRBJ2-1; a tentative D call is TRBD2 (6 bases match). Sequencing was carried out using CD8+ T cells from PBMCs. The source is a human donor with multiple sclerosis. The CDR3: CASSLAAEGRMNEQFF. The bases are TGTGCCAGCAGCTTAGCGGCGGAGGGAAGGATGAATGAGCAGTTCTTC.